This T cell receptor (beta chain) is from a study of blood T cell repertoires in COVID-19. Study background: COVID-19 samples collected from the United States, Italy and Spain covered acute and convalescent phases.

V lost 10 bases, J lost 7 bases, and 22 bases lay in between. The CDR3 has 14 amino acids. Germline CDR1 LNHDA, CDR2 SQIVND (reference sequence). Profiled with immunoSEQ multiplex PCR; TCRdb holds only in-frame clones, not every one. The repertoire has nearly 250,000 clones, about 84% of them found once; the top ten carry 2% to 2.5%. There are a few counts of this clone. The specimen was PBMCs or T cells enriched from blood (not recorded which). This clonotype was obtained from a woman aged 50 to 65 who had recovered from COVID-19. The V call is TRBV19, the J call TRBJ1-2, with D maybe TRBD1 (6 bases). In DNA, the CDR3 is TGTGCCACCAAGGGCGCCGGACAGCTTAGTGGCTACACCTTC. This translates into CATKGAGQLSGYTF.